This TCR beta chain was recorded in a study of blood T cell repertoires in COVID-19 (TCRdb year 2020). At the level of the whole study: Collaborator samples came from the United States, Italy and Spain and covered acute and convalescent phases of COVID-19. The material from the prospective study consisted of cDNA or gDNA derived from T cells, B-cell-depleted T cells, or PBMCs. Subjects who had been exposed to COVID-19, were actively infected with it, or had recovered from it provided the deeply sampled blood TCRbeta repertoires that made up the dataset. The repertoires were released in a freely available public database intended as a resource for research on the immune response to SARS-CoV-2. The samples were drawn from the first 160 participants of the ongoing ImmuneRACE study and from about 1,200 subjects provided by 6 global collaborators. Nearly every sample came with metadata listing a de-identified subject ID, COVID-19 status, age in years and sex. Where available, HLA class I and class II types were taken from metadata supplied by the sample provider and were not determined by assay-based typing. The investigation overall reported the following: The amount of clinical and demographic metadata varied by source and participant and was provided uncurated.

TCRbeta CDR3 regions were amplified from genomic DNA using the immunoSEQ Assay, a bias-controlled multiplex PCR. Per the authors' processing: Within the assay, amplification of reference gene primers was used to estimate how many nucleated cells each sample contained. To quantify the absolute abundance of each unique TCRbeta CDR3 rearrangement, sequence reads were collapsed and filtered. Productive Simpson clonality was computed per sample as the square root of Simpson's diversity index over productive rearrangements. What TCRdb holds here is the immuneACCESS table cut down to in-frame rearrangements. Part of the clones is not present; checked against another copy, under half of the missing clones reflect an unresolved V gene, and the others are unexplained. D and trimming come from the DNA, and the V and J calls and clone size come from that table. The sample contains 200,000 to 250,000 clones, around 80% of them found a single time. Clones ranked in the top ten supply 6.5% to 8.5% of the sample.

The CDR1 and CDR2 encoded by the germline V gene (reference sequence) are SGHKS and YYEKEE. Ends trimmed: V by 2 bases, J by 6 bases; bases unmatched to a gene: 7. The CDR3 contains 14 residues, cysteine and phenylalanine counted. The read is trimmed to its CDR3 DNA, 42 bases read in frame from base 1. Concerning this clone: Its antigen target is currently unknown. Base qualities are not recorded, but no much larger clone differs from it by a single base.

Participants in the prospective study were aged roughly 18 to 89 years, lived in some 24 United States geographic areas, and enrolled through a virtual design. To assign participants to cohorts, the prospective study relied on clinical history that participants themselves reported in a screening survey and a study questionnaire. In the prospective study, mobile phlebotomists collected whole blood, serum and a nasopharyngeal or oropharyngeal swab from each participant. Participants in the prospective study had the option to provide additional blood draws and questionnaires over a roughly 2-month period. Before DNA extraction, blood samples from the prospective study were shipped at room temperature or frozen.

Sequencing input: PBMCs or T cells enriched from blood (not recorded which). This receptor chain uses TRBV5-5 and TRBJ1-2; 7 central nucleotides agree with TRBD1. The clonotype originates from a woman between 40 and 55 years old with acute COVID-19. The CDR3 region has the sequence CASSFSAGGDGYTF. The DNA sequence is TGTGCCAGCAGCTTCTCTGCAGGGGGAGATGGCTACACCTTC.